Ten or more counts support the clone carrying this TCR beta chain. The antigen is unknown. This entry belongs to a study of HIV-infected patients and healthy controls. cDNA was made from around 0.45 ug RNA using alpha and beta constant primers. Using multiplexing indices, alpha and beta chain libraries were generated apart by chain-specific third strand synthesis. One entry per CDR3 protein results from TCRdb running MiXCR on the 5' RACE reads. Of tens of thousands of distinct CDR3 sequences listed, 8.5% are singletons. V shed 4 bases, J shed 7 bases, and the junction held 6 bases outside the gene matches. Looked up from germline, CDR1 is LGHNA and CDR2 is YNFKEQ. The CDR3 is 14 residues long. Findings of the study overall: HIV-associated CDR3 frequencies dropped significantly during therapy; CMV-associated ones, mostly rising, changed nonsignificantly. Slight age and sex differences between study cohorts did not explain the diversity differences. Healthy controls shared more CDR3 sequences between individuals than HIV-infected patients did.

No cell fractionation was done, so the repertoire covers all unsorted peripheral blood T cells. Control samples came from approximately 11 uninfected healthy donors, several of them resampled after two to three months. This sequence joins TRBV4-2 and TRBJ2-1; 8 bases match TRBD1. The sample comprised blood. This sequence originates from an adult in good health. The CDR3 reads CASSPTDRENEQFF. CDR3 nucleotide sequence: TGTGCCAGCAGCCCCACGGACAGGGAGAATGAGCAGTTCTTC.